Listed below are T cell receptor beta chains from one sample, sequenced in a study of control samples from healthy donors and cancer patients. TCRdb's table, derived via immunoSEQ multiplex PCR, lists solely in-frame clones and lacks some. The sample contains 150,000 to 200,000 clones, around 91% of which appear only once. The sequenced material came from blood. These receptors were taken from a woman aged 30 to 39 in good health. The CDR3 runs from the conserved cysteine through the conserved F or W. The D gene is left open where the match is weak. Clone sizes are given selectively: once, few, many, or a class where the clone is expanded.

>once|TRBV6-5|TRBD1|TRBJ1-6|15
CASRTTGTGNSPLHF
TGTGCCAGCAGAACAACCGGGACAGGGAATTCACCCCTCCACTTT
>.|TRBV6-5|TRBD2|TRBJ2-5|15
CASSRDYAKPETQYF
TGTGCCAGCAGCCGGGACTACGCAAAGCCCGAGACCCAGTACTTC
>.|TRBV19|TRBD1|TRBJ1-2|16
CASSELTGEVNYGYTF
TGTGCCAGTAGTGAGCTAACAGGGGAGGTAAACTATGGCTACACCTTC
>.|TRBV9|TRBD1|TRBJ2-1|15
CASSVAARGRNEQFF
TGTGCCAGCAGCGTAGCTGCCAGGGGGCGCAATGAGCAGTTCTTC
>.|TRBV2|TRBD1|TRBJ1-1|13
CASSLWTGREAFF
TGTGCCAGCAGTCTCTGGACAGGCCGTGAAGCTTTCTTT
>.|TRBV2|TRBD2|TRBJ2-5|15
CASRASGGSQETQYF
TGTGCCAGCAGGGCTAGCGGGGGGTCCCAAGAGACCCAGTACTTC
>.|TRBV7-9|.|TRBJ1-1|13
CASSLAGVTEAFF
TGTGCCAGCAGCTTAGCCGGGGTCACTGAAGCTTTCTTT
>.|TRBV6-1|TRBD1|TRBJ1-1|14
CASSEQTGGSEAFF
TGTGCCAGCAGTGAGCAAACAGGGGGATCTGAAGCTTTCTTT
>.|TRBV2|TRBD1|TRBJ2-2|14
CASRQGANTGELFF
TGTGCCAGCAGACAGGGGGCGAACACCGGGGAGCTGTTTTTT
>.|TRBV9|TRBD1|TRBJ2-3|16
CASSVHHRGGTDTQYF
TGTGCCAGCAGCGTACACCACAGGGGAGGCACAGATACGCAGTATTTT
>.|TRBV6-5|.|TRBJ1-5|14
CASSYDRSNQPQHF
TGTGCCAGCAGTTACGACAGGAGCAATCAGCCCCAGCATTTT
>.|TRBV21-1|.|TRBJ2-7|16
CASSKCSTGGAGEQYF
TGTGCCAGCAGCAAATGTTCAACAGGGGGCGCGGGGGAGCAGTACTTC
>.|TRBV18|TRBD1|TRBJ1-6|15
CASSPLDRGNSPLHF
TGTGCCAGCTCACCACTCGACAGGGGGAATTCACCCCTCCACTTT
>.|TRBV27|.|TRBJ2-1|15
CASSLGGAAYNEQFF
TGTGCCAGCAGTTTGGGGGGGGCCGCCTACAATGAGCAGTTCTTC
>.|TRBV5-1|.|TRBJ2-7|11
CASSLGGEQYF
TGCGCCAGCAGCTTGGGTGGGGAGCAGTACTTC
>.|TRBV7-3|.|TRBJ1-1|13
CASSSQENTEAFF
TGTGCCAGCAGCTCACAGGAGAACACTGAAGCTTTCTTT
>.|TRBV28|TRBD1|TRBJ2-7|14
CASSSPTGPYEQYF
TGTGCCAGCAGTTCCCCGACAGGGCCCTACGAGCAGTACTTC
>.|TRBV6-4|TRBD1|TRBJ1-6|14
CASSDTGGVSPLHF
TGTGCCAGCAGTGACACAGGGGGGGTTTCACCCCTCCACTTT
>.|TRBV6-5|.|TRBJ1-1|12
CASKIRGTEAFF
TGTGCCAGCAAGATCAGGGGTACTGAAGCTTTCTTT
>.|TRBV29-1|.|TRBJ1-1|14
CSVEDLKGGAEAFF
TGCAGCGTTGAAGATCTTAAGGGGGGGGCTGAAGCTTTCTTT
>once|TRBV7-9|TRBD2|TRBJ2-3|17
CASSGRLAGVSTDTQYF
TGTGCCAGCAGCGGAAGACTAGCGGGAGTGAGCACAGATACGCAGTATTTT
>once|TRBV3-1/TRBV3-2|.|TRBJ2-5|14
CASSRRTPSGTQYF
TGTGCCAGCAGCCGCCGGACCCCGTCGGGGACCCAGTACTTC
>.|TRBV13|TRBD2|TRBJ2-3|16
CASSLGPSGGTDTQYF
TGTGCCAGCAGCTTAGGGCCTAGCGGGGGCACAGATACGCAGTATTTT
>.|TRBV7-9|TRBD2|TRBJ2-1|14
CASTNSGGGNEQFF
TGTGCCAGCACCAATAGCGGGGGCGGCAATGAGCAGTTCTTC
>.|TRBV11-2|TRBD2|TRBJ2-1|16
CASSSLAGPSYNEQFF
TGTGCCAGCAGCTCCCTAGCGGGACCTTCCTACAATGAGCAGTTCTTC
>.|TRBV4-3|.|TRBJ2-5|16
CASSQEGPGEGETQYF
TGCGCCAGCAGCCAAGAAGGTCCGGGAGAAGGGGAGACCCAGTACTTC
>few|TRBV15|TRBD1|TRBJ1-1|13
CATSNRGLAEAFF
TGTGCCACCAGCAACAGGGGGCTGGCTGAAGCTTTCTTT
>.|TRBV27|.|TRBJ1-2|13
CASSARANYGYTF
TGTGCCAGCAGTGCCCGCGCCAACTATGGCTACACCTTC
>.|TRBV28|TRBD2|TRBJ2-4|15
CASSLGGTSRNIQYF
TGTGCCAGCAGTTTAGGGGGGACTAGTAGAAACATTCAGTACTTC
>.|TRBV5-1|.|TRBJ2-5|13
CASSFRTEETQYF
TGCGCCAGCAGCTTCAGGACAGAAGAGACCCAGTACTTC
>once|TRBV24-1|TRBD1|TRBJ2-7|13
CATSPGGADEQYF
TGTGCCACCAGCCCAGGGGGCGCGGACGAGCAGTACTTC
>.|TRBV3-1/TRBV3-2|TRBD1|TRBJ1-1|15
CASSQQGAVGTEAFF
TGTGCCAGCAGCCAGCAGGGGGCAGTAGGGACTGAAGCTTTCTTT
>.|TRBV7-2|TRBD1|TRBJ2-5|13
CASSYDRGETQYF
TGTGCCAGCAGCTACGACAGGGGAGAGACCCAGTACTTC
>.|TRBV28|TRBD1|TRBJ1-4|15
CASSQRTGGKEKLFF
TGTGCCAGCAGTCAGCGGACAGGGGGGAAAGAAAAACTGTTTTTT
>.|TRBV5-4|.|TRBJ2-1|15
CASSSGTGSYNEQFF
TGTGCCAGCAGCTCCGGGACCGGCTCCTACAATGAGCAGTTCTTC
>.|TRBV6-6|TRBD1|TRBJ1-5|13
CASRDRGNQPQHF
TGTGCCAGCAGGGACAGGGGGAATCAGCCCCAGCATTTT
>.|TRBV28|.|TRBJ1-4|15
CASRKAGTTNEKLFF
TGTGCCAGCAGGAAAGCAGGGACAACTAATGAAAAACTGTTTTTT
>.|TRBV9|TRBD1|TRBJ1-4|15
CASSPLQGENEKLFF
TGTGCCAGCAGCCCCCTCCAGGGGGAGAATGAAAAACTGTTTTTT
>.|TRBV6-2/TRBV6-3|.|TRBJ2-5|14
CASSYGGYQETQYF
TGTGCCAGCAGTTACGGGGGGTACCAAGAGACCCAGTACTTC
>.|TRBV12-3/TRBV12-4|TRBD2|TRBJ2-3|13
CASKREDPDTQYF
TGTGCCAGCAAGCGGGAGGACCCAGATACGCAGTATTTT
>.|TRBV4-2|TRBD2|TRBJ2-5|15
CASSRTSGRGETQYF
TGTGCCAGCAGCCGGACTAGCGGGAGGGGGGAGACCCAGTACTTC
>.|TRBV30|TRBD2|TRBJ2-7|13
CAWSRGRAFEQYF
TGTGCCTGGAGTCGCGGGAGGGCCTTCGAGCAGTACTTC
>few|TRBV9|TRBD1|TRBJ1-1|16
CASSVATDRTDTEAFF
TGTGCCAGCAGCGTAGCCACGGACAGGACGGACACTGAAGCTTTCTTT
>many|TRBV2|.|TRBJ1-1|16
CASSEALGHSNTEAFF
TGTGCCAGCAGTGAAGCGCTGGGACATTCGAACACTGAAGCTTTCTTT
>once|TRBV7-2|.|TRBJ1-3|14
CASSLASQGNTIYF
TGTGCCAGCAGCTTAGCGTCCCAAGGAAACACCATATATTTT
>.|TRBV5-1|.|TRBJ1-3|14
CASSLTPSGNTIYF
TGCGCCAGCAGCTTGACGCCCTCTGGAAACACCATATATTTT
>.|TRBV6-1|TRBD1|TRBJ2-7|14
CASRETGASYEQYF
TGTGCCAGCCGTGAAACAGGGGCCTCCTACGAGCAGTACTTC
>.|TRBV24-1|.|TRBJ2-7|11
CATSDSYEQYF
TGTGCCACCAGTGATTCCTACGAGCAGTACTTC
>medium-sized|TRBV4-3|TRBD2|TRBJ2-7|16
CASSQDLAGGFAEQYF
TGCGCCAGCAGCCAAGATCTAGCGGGAGGGTTTGCCGAGCAGTACTTC
>once|TRBV12-3/TRBV12-4|.|TRBJ2-5|13
CASRPQGVETQYF
TGTGCCAGCAGGCCGCAGGGCGTAGAGACCCAGTACTTC
>.|TRBV28|.|TRBJ1-2|12
CASSFQAYGYTF
TGTGCCAGCAGTTTTCAGGCCTATGGCTACACCTTC
>.|TRBV19|TRBD1|TRBJ2-2|14
CASSPGQDTGELFF
TGTGCCAGTAGCCCGGGACAGGACACCGGGGAGCTGTTTTTT
>.|TRBV6-5|TRBD1|TRBJ2-3|14
CASSPGGESDTQYF
TGTGCCAGCAGTCCAGGGGGCGAGTCAGATACGCAGTATTTT
>.|TRBV5-1|TRBD1|TRBJ1-4|13
CASSPGQGEKLFF
TGCGCCAGCAGCCCCGGACAGGGTGAAAAACTGTTTTTT